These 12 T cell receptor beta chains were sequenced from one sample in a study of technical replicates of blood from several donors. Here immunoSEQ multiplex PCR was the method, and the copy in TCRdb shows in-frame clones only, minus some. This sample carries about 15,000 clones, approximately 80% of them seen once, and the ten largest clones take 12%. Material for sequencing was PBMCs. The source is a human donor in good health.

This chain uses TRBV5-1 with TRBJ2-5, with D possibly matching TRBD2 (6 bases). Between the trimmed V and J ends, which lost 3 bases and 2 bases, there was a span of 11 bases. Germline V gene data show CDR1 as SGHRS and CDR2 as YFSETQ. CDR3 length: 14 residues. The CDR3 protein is CASSSGLNQETQYF. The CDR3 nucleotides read TGCGCCAGCAGCTCGGGACTGAATCAAGAGACCCAGTACTTC.

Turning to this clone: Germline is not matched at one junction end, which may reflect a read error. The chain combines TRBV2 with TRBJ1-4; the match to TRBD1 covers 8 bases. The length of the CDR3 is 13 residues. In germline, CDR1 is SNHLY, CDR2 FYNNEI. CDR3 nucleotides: TGTGCCAGCAGTGAGCTGCCCGGGACAGGCCTCCTTTTT. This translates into CASSELPGTGLLF.

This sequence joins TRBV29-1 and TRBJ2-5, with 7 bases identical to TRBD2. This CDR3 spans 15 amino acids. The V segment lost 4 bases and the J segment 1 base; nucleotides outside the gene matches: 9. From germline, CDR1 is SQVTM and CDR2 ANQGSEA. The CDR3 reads CSVGGGRLPQETQYF. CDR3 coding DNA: TGCAGCGTTGGGGGGGGGAGACTCCCCCAAGAGACCCAGTACTTC.

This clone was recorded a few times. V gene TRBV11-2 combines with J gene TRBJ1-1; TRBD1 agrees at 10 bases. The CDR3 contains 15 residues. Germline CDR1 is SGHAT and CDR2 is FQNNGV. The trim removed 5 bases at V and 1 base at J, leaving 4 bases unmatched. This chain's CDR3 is CASSLRTGGNTEAFF. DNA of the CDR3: TGTGCCAGCAGCCTAAGGACAGGGGGGAACACTGAAGCTTTCTTT.

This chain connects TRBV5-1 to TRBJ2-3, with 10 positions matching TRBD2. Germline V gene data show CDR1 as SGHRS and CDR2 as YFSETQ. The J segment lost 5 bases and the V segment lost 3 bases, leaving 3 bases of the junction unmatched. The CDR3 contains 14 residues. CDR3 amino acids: CASSSRTSGDTQYF. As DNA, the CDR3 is TGCGCCAGCAGCTCCCGGACTAGCGGAGATACGCAGTATTTT.

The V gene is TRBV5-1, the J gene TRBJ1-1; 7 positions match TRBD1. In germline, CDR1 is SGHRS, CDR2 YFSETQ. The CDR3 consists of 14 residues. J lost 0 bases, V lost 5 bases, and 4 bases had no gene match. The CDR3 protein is CASRNRGMNTEAFF. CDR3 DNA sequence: TGCGCCAGCAGAAACAGGGGTATGAACACTGAAGCTTTCTTT.

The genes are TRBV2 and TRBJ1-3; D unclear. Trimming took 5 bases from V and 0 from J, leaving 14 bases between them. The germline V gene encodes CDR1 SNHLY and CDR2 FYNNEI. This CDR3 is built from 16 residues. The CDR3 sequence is CASSFAGAISGNTIYF. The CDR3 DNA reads TGTGCCAGCAGTTTCGCAGGTGCGATCTCTGGAAACACCATATATTTT.

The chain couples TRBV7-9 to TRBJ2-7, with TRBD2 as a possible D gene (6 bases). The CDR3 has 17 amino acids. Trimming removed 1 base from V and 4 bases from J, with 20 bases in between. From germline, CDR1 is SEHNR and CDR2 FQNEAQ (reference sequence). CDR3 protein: CASSLGRAVPGGYEQYF. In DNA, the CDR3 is TGTGCCAGCAGCTTAGGGAGGGCGGTTCCCGGCGGATACGAGCAGTACTTC.

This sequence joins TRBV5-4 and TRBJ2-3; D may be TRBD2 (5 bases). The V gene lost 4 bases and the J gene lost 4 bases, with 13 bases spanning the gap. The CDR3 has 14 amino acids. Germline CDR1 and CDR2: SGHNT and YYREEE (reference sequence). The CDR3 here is CASSKAQEADTQYF. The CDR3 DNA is TGTGCCAGCAGCAAGGCGCAGGAGGCAGATACGCAGTATTTT.

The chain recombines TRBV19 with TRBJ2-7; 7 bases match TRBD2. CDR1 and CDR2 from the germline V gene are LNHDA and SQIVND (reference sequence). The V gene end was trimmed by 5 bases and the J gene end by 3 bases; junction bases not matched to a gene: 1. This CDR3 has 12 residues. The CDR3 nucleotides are TGTGCCAGTAGTTCTAGCGGCTACGAGCAGTACTTC. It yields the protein CASSSSGYEQYF. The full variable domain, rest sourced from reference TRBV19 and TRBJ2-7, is DGGITQSPKYLFRKEGQNVTLSCEQNLNHDAMYWYRQDPGQGLRLIYYSQIVNDFQKGDIAEGYSVSREKKESFPLTVTSAQKNPTAFYLCASSSSGYEQYFGPGTRLTVT.

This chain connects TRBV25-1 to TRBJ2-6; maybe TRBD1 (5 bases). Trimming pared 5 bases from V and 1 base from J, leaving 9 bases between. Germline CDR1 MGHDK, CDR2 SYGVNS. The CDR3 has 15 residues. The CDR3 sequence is CASSKGISGANVLTF. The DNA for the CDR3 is TGTGCCAGCAGTAAGGGGATATCTGGGGCCAACGTCCTGACTTTC.

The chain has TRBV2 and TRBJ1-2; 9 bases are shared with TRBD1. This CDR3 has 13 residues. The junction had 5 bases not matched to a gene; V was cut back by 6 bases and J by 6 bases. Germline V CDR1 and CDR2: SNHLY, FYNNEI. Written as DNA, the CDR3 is TGTGCCAGCAGGGCAACAGGGGGCGATGGCTACACCTTC. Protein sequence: CASRATGGDGYTF.